The following is a TCR beta chain sequence with its context. Its binding antigen is unknown. One base away there is no much larger clone; base qualities are not given. This sample was taken from a study of blood T cells in healthy people across ages (dated by TCRdb to the mid-2010s). The study in broad terms: In model experiments, template switching captured roughly one uniquely barcoded TCR beta cDNA molecule for every two T cells. The study measured age-related changes in TCR beta repertoire diversity using deep sequencing normalized with unique cDNA molecular identifiers. The donors were divided into four age groups: young (average approximately 17 years), middle-aged (around 37), aged (approximately 64) and long-lived (82). To avoid experimental bias, donors of different ages were randomly spread across the sequencing lanes. The study analyzed two additional independent replicas of 1 million unique cDNA reads from the same blood draw for two donors, one aged 18 to 29 and one aged 80 or older. Overall study results and their limits: The percentage of naive T cells measured by flow cytometry correlated strongly with observed TCR beta diversity. Estimates of total diversity based on one million sequenced T cells were considered lower bounds and underestimates. Because profiling used bulk unsorted PBMCs, naive and antigen-experienced compartments could not be compared conclusively. Observed TCR beta diversity per million T cells fell roughly linearly with age, and a significant reduction was already apparent by age approximately 40. Compared with the aged group, more naive CD4+ T cells, fewer expanded clones and increased TCR diversity were shown by the long-lived group, suggesting age selection. Because donor CMV infection status was unknown, age-related changes in expanded clonotypes were potentially confounded.

Including the terminal cysteine and phenylalanine, the CDR3 comprises 14 residues. The sequence is cut down to CDR3 DNA, 42 bases in frame from base 1. Sequences MNHNS (CDR1) and SASEGT (CDR2) are obtained from the germline V gene. V gives up 8 bases and J gives up 0 bases, and the segment between their germline ends measures 14 bases. Library construction relied on 5' RACE. Sequencer: Illumina HiSeq 2500. A second PCR of roughly 6 to 11 cycles was run with a J-beta primer mix and a sample-barcoded 5' primer. A unique molecular identifier was introduced onto each TCR beta cDNA molecule by a template-switch 5' adaptor carrying 12 random nucleotides. Each sample yielded at least 3 million CDR3-containing paired-end reads. All of the RNA was converted into first-strand cDNA using the Mint cDNA synthesis kit, with a TRBC-specific oligonucleotide serving as the primer. Following uracil-DNA glycosylase treatment, all cDNA underwent a first 18-cycle PCR with the universal primers M1SS and BC2_uni_R. Regarding the original processing steps: Normalization of each sample was performed by random selection of 1 million high-quality reads, each carrying a distinct molecular identifier. Reads sharing molecular identifiers were discarded rather than binned into consensus sequences. CDR3 identification, clonotype clustering and error correction used MiTCR with a Q25 quality threshold and the strictest error-elimination algorithm. A nonparametric unseen species model with Euler transformation was used to estimate a lower bound on total TCR beta diversity. TCRdb ran its own pipeline on the public reads, namely fastp trimming at Q25 and MiXCR clone calling, and kept in-frame beta chains. Duplicate CDR3 protein sequences are folded into a single record with the most common DNA and genes. The V and J calls were determined by TCRdb, not by the authors. In all, the sample holds roughly 1,300,000 distinct CDR3 sequences, and approximately 63% of those were seen once. The ten largest clonotypes hold about 6.3% of the sample.

The approximately 40 donors, aged about 6 to 95 years, were systemically healthy Caucasian individuals from Russia. Each donor gave ten milliliters of peripheral blood, drawn into EDTA-treated Vacutainer tubes. Ficoll-Paque density-gradient centrifugation was used to isolate PBMCs, with at least 6.5 million per sample. Total RNA, at least 5.5 micrograms per sample, was extracted from PBMCs with Trizol reagent. For every donor, an aliquot of PBMCs went through flow cytometry to measure the percentages of naive CD45RAhigh/CD27high T cells. The chain is encoded by TRBV6-1 joined to TRBJ2-7; the D gene cannot be named for sure. The TCR originated in a young man in good health. The sample comprised blood. The CDR3 amino acid sequence is: CASDNVLGSYEQYF. The nucleotide sequence is TGTGCCAGCGATAACGTTCTAGGCTCCTACGAGCAGTACTTC.